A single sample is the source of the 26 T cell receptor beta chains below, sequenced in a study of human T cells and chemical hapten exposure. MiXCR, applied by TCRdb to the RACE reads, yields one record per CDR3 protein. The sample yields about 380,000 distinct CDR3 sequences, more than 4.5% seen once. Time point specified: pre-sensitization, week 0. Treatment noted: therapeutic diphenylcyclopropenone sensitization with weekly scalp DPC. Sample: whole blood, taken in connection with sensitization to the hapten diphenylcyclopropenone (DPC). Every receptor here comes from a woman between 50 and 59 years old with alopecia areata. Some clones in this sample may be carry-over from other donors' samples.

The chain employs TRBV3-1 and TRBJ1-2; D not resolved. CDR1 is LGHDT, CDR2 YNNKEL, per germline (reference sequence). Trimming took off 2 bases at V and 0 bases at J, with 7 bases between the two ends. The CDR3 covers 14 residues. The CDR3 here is CASSQHRANYGYTF. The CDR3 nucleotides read TGTGCCAGCAGCCAACACAGAGCTAACTATGGCTACACCTTC.

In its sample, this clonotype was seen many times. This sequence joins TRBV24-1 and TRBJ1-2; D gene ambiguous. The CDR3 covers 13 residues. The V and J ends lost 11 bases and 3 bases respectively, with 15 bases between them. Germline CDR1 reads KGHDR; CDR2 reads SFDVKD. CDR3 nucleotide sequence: TGTGCCATCTCGGACGGAACATACTATGGCTACACCTTC. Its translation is CAISDGTYYGYTF.

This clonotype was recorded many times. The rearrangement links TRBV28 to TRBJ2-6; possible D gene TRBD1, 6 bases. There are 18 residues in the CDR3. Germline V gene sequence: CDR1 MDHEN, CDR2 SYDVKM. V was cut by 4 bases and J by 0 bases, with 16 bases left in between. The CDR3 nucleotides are TGTGCCAGCAGTTGGCCGGGACACCCAAGCTCTGGGGCCAACGTCCTGACTTTC. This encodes CASSWPGHPSSGANVLTF.

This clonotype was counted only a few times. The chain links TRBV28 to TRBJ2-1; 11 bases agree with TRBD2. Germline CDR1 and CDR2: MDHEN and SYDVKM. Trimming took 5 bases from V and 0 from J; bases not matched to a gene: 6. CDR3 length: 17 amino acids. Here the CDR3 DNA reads TGTGCCAGCAGTCCGGCTAGCGGGAGGAGCTCCTACAATGAGCAGTTCTTC. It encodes CASSPASGRSSYNEQFF.

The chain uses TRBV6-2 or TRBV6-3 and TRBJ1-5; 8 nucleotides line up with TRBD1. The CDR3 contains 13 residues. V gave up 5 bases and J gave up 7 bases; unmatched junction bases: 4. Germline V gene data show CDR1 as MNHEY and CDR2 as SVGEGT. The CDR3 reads CASSQGAGQPQHF. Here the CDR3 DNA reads TGTGCCAGCAGTCAGGGGGCAGGGCAGCCCCAGCATTTT.

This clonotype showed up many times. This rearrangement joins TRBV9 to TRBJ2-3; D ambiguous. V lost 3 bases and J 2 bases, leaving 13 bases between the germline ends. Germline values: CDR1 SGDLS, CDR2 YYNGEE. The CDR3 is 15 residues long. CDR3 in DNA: TGTGCCAGCAGCGAAGGCCCAGCTTTCACAGATACGCAGTATTTT. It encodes CASSEGPAFTDTQYF.

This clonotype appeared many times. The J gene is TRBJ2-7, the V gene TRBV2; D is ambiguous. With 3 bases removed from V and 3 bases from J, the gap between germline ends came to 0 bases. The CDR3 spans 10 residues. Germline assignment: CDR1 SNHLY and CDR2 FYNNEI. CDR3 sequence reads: CASSDYEQYF. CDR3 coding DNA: TGTGCCAGCAGTGACTACGAGCAGTACTTC.

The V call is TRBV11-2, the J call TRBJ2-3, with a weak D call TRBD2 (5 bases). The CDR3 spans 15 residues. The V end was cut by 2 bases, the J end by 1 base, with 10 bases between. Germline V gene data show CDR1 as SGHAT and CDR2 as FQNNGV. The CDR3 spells CASSLTLGGTDTQYF. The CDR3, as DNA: TGTGCCAGCAGCTTAACTCTGGGAGGCACAGATACGCAGTATTTT.

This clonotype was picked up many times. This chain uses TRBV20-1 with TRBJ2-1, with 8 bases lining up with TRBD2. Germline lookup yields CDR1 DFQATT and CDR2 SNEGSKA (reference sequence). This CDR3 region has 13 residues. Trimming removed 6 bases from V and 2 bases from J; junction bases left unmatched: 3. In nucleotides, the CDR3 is TGCAGTGCGATTAGCGGGACCTACAATGAGCAGTTCTTC. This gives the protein CSAISGTYNEQFF.

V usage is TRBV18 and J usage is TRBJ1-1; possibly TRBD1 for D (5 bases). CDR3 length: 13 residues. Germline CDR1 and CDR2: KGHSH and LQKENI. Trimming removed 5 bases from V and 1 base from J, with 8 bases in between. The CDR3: CASSTDKNTEAFF. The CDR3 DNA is TGTGCCAGCTCAACGGACAAGAACACTGAAGCTTTCTTT.

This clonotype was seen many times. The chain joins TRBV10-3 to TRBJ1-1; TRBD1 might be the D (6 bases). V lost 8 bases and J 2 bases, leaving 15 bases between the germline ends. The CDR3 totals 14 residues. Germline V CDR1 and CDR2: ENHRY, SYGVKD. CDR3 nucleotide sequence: TGTGCCATCGGAGAGGACAGCTTCAACACTGAAGCTTTCTTT. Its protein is CAIGEDSFNTEAFF.

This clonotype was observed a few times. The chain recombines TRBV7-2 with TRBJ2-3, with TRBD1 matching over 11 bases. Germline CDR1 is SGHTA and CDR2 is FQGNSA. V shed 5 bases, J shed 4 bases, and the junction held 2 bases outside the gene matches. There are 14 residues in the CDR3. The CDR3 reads CASSADRGPDTQYF. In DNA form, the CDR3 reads TGTGCCAGCAGCGCGGACAGGGGGCCAGATACGCAGTATTTT. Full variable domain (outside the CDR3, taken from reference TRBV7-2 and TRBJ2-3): GAGVSQSPSNKVTEKGKDVELRCDPISGHTALYWYRQSLGQGLEFLIYFQGNSAPDKSGLPSDRFSAERTGGSVSTLTIQRTQQEDSAVYLCASSADRGPDTQYFGPGTRLTVL.

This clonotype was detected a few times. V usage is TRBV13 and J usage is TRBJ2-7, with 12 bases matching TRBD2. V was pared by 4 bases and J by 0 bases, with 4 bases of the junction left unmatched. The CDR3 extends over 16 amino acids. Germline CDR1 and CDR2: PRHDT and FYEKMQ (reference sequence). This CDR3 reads CASSSTSGSSSYEQYF. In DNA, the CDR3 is TGTGCCAGCAGCTCGACTAGCGGGAGTTCCTCCTACGAGCAGTACTTC.

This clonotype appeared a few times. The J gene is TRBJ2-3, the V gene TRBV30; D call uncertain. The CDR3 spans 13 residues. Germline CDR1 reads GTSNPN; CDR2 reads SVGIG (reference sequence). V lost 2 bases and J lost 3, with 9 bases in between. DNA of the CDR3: TGTGCCTGGAGTTCCCTAGGTACAGATACGCAGTATTTT. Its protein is CAWSSLGTDTQYF.

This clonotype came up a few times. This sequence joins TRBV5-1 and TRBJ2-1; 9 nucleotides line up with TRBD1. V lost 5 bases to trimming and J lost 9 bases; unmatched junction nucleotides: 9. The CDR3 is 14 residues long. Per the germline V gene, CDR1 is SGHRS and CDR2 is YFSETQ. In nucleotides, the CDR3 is TGCGCCAGCAGGCTGGGACAGGGATATTCTGAGCAGTTCTTC. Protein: CASRLGQGYSEQFF.

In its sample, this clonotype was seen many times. The CDR3 sequence: CASLGQGRLNGYTF. The CDR3 DNA is TGTGCCAGCTTGGGACAGGGGCGATTGAACGGCTACACCTTC. V is TRBV13 and J is TRBJ1-2, with 10 bases that match TRBD1. This CDR3 region has 14 residues. V shed 8 bases and J 8 bases; nucleotides not matched to a gene: 11. Germline V lookup: CDR1 PRHDT, CDR2 FYEKMQ (reference sequence). Looking up the rest from reference TRBV13 and TRBJ1-2 gives the full variable domain: AAGVIQSPRHLIKEKRETATLKCYPIPRHDTVYWYQQGPGQDPQFLISFYEKMQSDKGSIPDRFSAQQFSDYHSELNMSSLELGDSALYFCASLGQGRLNGYTFGSGTRLTVV.

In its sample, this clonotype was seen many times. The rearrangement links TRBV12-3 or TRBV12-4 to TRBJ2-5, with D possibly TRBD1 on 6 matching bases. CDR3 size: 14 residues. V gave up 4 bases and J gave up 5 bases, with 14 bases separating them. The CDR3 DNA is TGTGCCAGCAGTTCTAGTGGGGGCGGGGAGACCCAGTACTTC. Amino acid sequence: CASSSSGGGETQYF.

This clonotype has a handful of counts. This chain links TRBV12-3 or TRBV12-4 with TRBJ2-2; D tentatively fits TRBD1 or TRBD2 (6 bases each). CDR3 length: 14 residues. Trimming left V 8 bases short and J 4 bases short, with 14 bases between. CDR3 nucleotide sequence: TGTGCCAGCCCGGAGGGGGGAGTCACCGGGGAGCTGTTTTTT. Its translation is CASPEGGVTGELFF.

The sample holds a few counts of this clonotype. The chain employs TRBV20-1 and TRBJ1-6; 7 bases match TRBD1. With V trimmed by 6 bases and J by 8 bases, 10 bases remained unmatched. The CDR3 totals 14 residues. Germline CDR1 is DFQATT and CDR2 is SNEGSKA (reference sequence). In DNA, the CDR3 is TGCAGTGCATCACGCGGACAGGTTGATTCACCCCTCCACTTT. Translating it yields CSASRGQVDSPLHF.

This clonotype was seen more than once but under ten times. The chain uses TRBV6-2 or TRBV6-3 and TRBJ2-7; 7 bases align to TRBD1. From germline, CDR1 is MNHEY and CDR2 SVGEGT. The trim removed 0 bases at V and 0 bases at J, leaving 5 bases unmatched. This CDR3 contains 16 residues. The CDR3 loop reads CASSYSGQSLSYEQYF. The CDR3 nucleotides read TGTGCCAGCAGTTACTCGGGACAGAGTCTCTCCTACGAGCAGTACTTC.

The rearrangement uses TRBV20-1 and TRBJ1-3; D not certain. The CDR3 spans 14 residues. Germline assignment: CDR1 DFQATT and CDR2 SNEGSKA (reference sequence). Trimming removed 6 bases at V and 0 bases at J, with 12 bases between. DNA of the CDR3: TGCAGTGCAAGGGCCCCTCTCTCTGGAAACACCATATATTTT. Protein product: CSARAPLSGNTIYF.

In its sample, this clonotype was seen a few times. The CDR3 nucleotides are TGTGCCAGCAGCCAGGAGAAAATCTATGAAGCTTTCTTT. This codes for CASSQEKIYEAFF. This chain uses TRBV3-1 with TRBJ1-1; D unclear. Trimming took 3 bases from V and 7 from J, leaving 12 bases between them. Germline-derived CDR1 and CDR2 are LGHDT and YNNKEL (reference sequence). The CDR3 totals 13 residues.

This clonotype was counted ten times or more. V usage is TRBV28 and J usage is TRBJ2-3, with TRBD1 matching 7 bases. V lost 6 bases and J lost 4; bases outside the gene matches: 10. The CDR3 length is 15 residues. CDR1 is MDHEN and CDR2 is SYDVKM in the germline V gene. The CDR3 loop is CASRRSDREADTQYF. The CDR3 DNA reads TGTGCCAGCAGACGTTCTGACAGGGAAGCAGATACGCAGTATTTT.

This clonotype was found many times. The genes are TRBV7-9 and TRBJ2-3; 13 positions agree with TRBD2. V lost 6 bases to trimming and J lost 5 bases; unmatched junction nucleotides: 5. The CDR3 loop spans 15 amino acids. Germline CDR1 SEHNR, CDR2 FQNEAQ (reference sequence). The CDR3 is CASSRTSGGGDTQYF. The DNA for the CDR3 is TGTGCCAGCAGTCGTACTAGCGGGGGGGGAGATACGCAGTATTTT.

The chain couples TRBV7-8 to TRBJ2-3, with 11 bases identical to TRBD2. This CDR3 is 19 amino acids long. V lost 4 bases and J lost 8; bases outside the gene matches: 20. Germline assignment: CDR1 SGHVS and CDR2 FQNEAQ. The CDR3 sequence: CASSSFRGRLAGIAGTQYF. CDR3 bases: TGTGCCAGCAGCTCCTTTCGAGGGCGACTAGCGGGAATCGCAGGTACGCAGTATTTT.

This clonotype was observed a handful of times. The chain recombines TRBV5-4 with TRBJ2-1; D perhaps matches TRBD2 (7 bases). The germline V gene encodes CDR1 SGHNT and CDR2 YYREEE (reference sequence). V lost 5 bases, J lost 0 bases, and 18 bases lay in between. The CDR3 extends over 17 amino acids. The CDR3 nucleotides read TGTGCCAGCAGTGCGTTAGGGGGAGGGAGCTCCTACAATGAGCAGTTCTTC. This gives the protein CASSALGGGSSYNEQFF.